Listed here are 25 T cell receptor beta chains from one sample, sequenced in a study of cytotoxic CD8 clonotypes in ibrutinib-treated CLL. Some clones are missing from TCRdb's copy, which holds only in-frame ones; the method was immunoSEQ multiplex PCR. This table has 110,000 to 150,000 clones, under 95% appearing once. The specimen comprised PBMCs, sampled after 12 months of ibrutinib treatment. The receptors were gathered from a human donor with chronic lymphocytic leukemia.

This clone was counted between two and nine times. The gene calls are TRBV6-5 and TRBJ1-5, with unresolved D. CDR3 size: 13 residues. CDR1 is MNHEY, CDR2 SVGAGI, per germline. Trimming removed 0 bases from V and 7 bases from J, with 7 bases in between. The CDR3 sequence: CASSYSKDQPQHF. In DNA form, the CDR3 reads TGTGCCAGCAGTTACTCGAAAGACCAGCCCCAGCATTTT.

The genes are TRBV27 and TRBJ1-5; TRBD1 is a possible D gene (5 bases). Trimming removed 2 bases at V and 7 bases at J, with 9 bases between. CDR1 and CDR2 from the germline V gene are MNHEY and SMNVEV (reference sequence). CDR3 length equals 13 residues. CDR3: CASSLQGNQPQHF. Written as DNA, the CDR3 is TGTGCCAGCAGTTTACAGGGAAACCAGCCCCAGCATTTT.

The V call is TRBV5-1, the J call TRBJ2-1; 15 positions match TRBD2. This CDR3 has 17 residues. Trimming removed 5 bases from V and 8 bases from J; junction bases left unmatched: 11. CDR1 is SGHRS and CDR2 is YFSETQ in the germline V gene. The CDR3 loop is CASSRDTGLAGGYEQFF. The CDR3 DNA reads as TGCGCCAGCAGTAGAGACACGGGACTAGCGGGGGGATATGAGCAGTTCTTC.

V and J are TRBV5-1 and TRBJ1-3; a weak D match, TRBD1 (6 bases). Trimming pared 3 bases from V and 0 bases from J, leaving 10 bases between. The CDR3 is made up of 15 amino acids. Per germline, CDR1 SGHRS and CDR2 YFSETQ. DNA of the CDR3: TGCGCCAGCAGCTCACAGGGAATCTCTGGAAACACCATATATTTT. This sequence encodes CASSSQGISGNTIYF.

This chain connects TRBV9 to TRBJ1-4; D possibly corresponds to TRBD1 (5 bases). Germline assignment: CDR1 SGDLS and CDR2 YYNGEE. The germline V and J ends were trimmed by 4 bases and 7 bases, with 17 bases remaining between them. The CDR3 consists of 15 residues. The DNA for the CDR3 is TGTGCCAGCAGCTTCGACGGGGCCGGGGGTGAAAAACTGTTTTTT. Encoded protein: CASSFDGAGGEKLFF.

CDR3 bases: TGTGCCAGCAGCCCTATTAGCAGGGGTAGCAATGAGCAGTTCTTC. Translation gives CASSPISRGSNEQFF. The V gene is TRBV27, the J gene TRBJ2-1; tentative D call: TRBD1 (6 bases). Trimming pared 6 bases from V and 6 bases from J, leaving 18 bases between. This CDR3 region has 15 residues. Per the germline V gene, CDR1 is MNHEY and CDR2 is SMNVEV (reference sequence).

This clone came up once. This sequence joins TRBV28 and TRBJ1-1; TRBD1 matches 7 bases. CDR1 and CDR2 (germline): MDHEN, SYDVKM. CDR3 size: 12 residues. V lost 4 bases and J lost 4; bases outside the gene matches: 0. CDR3 sequence: CASSSGGTEAFF. DNA for the CDR3: TGTGCCAGCAGTTCAGGGGGCACTGAAGCTTTCTTT.

The gene calls are TRBV9 and TRBJ1-4; weak D call: TRBD1 (5 bases). CDR3 length equals 12 residues. Between the trimmed V and J ends, which lost 5 bases and 5 bases, there was a span of 7 bases. Looked up from germline, CDR1 is SGDLS and CDR2 is YYNGEE. CDR3 DNA: TGTGCCAGCAGGGGGGAGAATGAAAAACTGTTTTTT. The encoded protein is CASRGENEKLFF. Using reference TRBV9 and TRBJ1-4 for the parts outside the CDR3, the full variable domain is DSGVTQTPKHLITATGQRVTLRCSPRSGDLSVYWYQQSLDQGLQFLIQYYNGEERAKGNILERFSAQQFPDLHSELNLSSLELGDSALYFCASRGENEKLFFGSGTQLSVL.

The gene calls are TRBV25-1 and TRBJ2-7; no clear D gene. Per germline, CDR1 MGHDK and CDR2 SYGVNS. Trimming took off 10 bases at V and 1 base at J, with 5 bases between the two ends. There are 10 residues in the CDR3. The CDR3 DNA follows: TGTGCCATTCCTTCCTACGAGCAGTACTTC. Amino acids: CAIPSYEQYF.

CDR3 sequence (DNA): TGTGCCAGCAGCTTAAGGGAACCGGGACTAGCGGGAGTGGAGGATGAGCAGTTCTTC. Protein product: CASSLREPGLAGVEDEQFF. The chain recombines TRBV7-8 with TRBJ2-1, with 14 bases that match TRBD2. Unmatched junction bases numbered 14, after V lost 2 bases and J lost 8 bases. The CDR3 is 19 residues long. Germline loops: CDR1 SGHVS, CDR2 FQNEAQ.

This rearrangement joins TRBV5-1 to TRBJ2-4; a weak D match, TRBD1 (6 bases). Germline CDR1 and CDR2: SGHRS and YFSETQ. The V end was cut by 1 base, the J end by 5 bases, with 16 bases between. The CDR3 runs 16 residues. The CDR3 loop reads CASSLSGSRGENIQYF. In DNA, the CDR3 is TGCGCCAGCAGCTTGAGTGGCTCCAGGGGCGAAAACATTCAGTACTTC.

The chain carries TRBV20-1 and TRBJ2-5, with a tentative D call TRBD1 (6 bases). The CDR3 covers 11 residues. Trimming took 5 bases from V and 9 from J, leaving 13 bases between them. Germline assignment: CDR1 DFQATT and CDR2 SNEGSKA (reference sequence). DNA of the CDR3: TGCAGTGCTCGACAGGAGGTTTCCCAGTACTTC. Amino acids: CSARQEVSQYF.

CDR3 residues: CASQAEGSGELFF. In DNA form, the CDR3 reads TGTGCCAGCCAAGCCGAAGGGTCCGGGGAGCTGTTTTTT. The chain uses TRBV4-2 and TRBJ2-2; D gene uncertain. Germline V CDR1 and CDR2: LGHNA, YNFKEQ. The CDR3 contains 13 residues. The germline V and J ends were trimmed by 8 bases and 6 bases, with 13 bases remaining between them.

The rearrangement joins TRBV30 to TRBJ2-1; 7 positions match TRBD2. V trimming: 5 bases; J trimming: 0 bases; junction bases outside the gene matches: 4. Germline V gene data show CDR1 as GTSNPN and CDR2 as SVGIG (reference sequence). The CDR3 spans 14 residues. CDR3 bases: TGTGCCTGGGTTTCGGGAGGCTCCTACAATGAGCAGTTCTTC. It codes for CAWVSGGSYNEQFF. The whole variable domain, filled in from reference TRBV30 and TRBJ2-1, reads SQTIHQWPATLVQPVGSPLSLECTVEGTSNPNLYWYRQAAGRGLQLLFYSVGIGQISSEVPQNLSASRPQDRQFILSSKKLLLSDSGFYLCAWVSGGSYNEQFFGPGTRLTVL.

This clone has a handful of counts. V is TRBV5-1 and J is TRBJ1-1, with D maybe TRBD1 (6 bases). V gave up 4 bases and J gave up 3 bases, with 13 bases separating them. Per germline, CDR1 SGHRS and CDR2 YFSETQ. CDR3 length: 14 amino acids. The CDR3 loop reads CASSVRGGDTEAFF. CDR3 nucleotide sequence: TGCGCCAGCAGCGTCAGGGGTGGGGACACTGAAGCTTTCTTT. Supplemented by reference TRBV5-1 and TRBJ1-1, the full variable domain reads KAGVTQTPRYLIKTRGQQVTLSCSPISGHRSVSWYQQTPGQGLQFLFEYFSETQRNKGNFPGRFSGRQFSNSRSEMNVSTLELGDSALYLCASSVRGGDTEAFFGQGTRLTVV.

The chain uses TRBV28 and TRBJ2-1; TRBD2 matches 14 bases. V shed 3 bases, J shed 12 bases, and the junction held 13 bases outside the gene matches. This CDR3 is built from 17 residues. The germline V gene encodes CDR1 MDHEN and CDR2 SYDVKM. DNA of the CDR3: TGTGCCAGCAGTTTGGGGGCCGGGACTAGCGGGAGAAGAGGGCAGTTCTTC. Protein: CASSLGAGTSGRRGQFF.

V usage is TRBV11-2 and J usage is TRBJ2-3, with 9 bases identical to TRBD2. The CDR3 covers 16 residues. Trimming at V came to 1 base and at J to 11 bases, leaving 13 bases not matched to a gene. The germline V gene encodes CDR1 SGHAT and CDR2 FQNNGV. The CDR3 coding sequence is TGTGCCAGCAGCTTAGTTGCGGGAAGTTTTAGCGGGAGGCAGTATTTT. Encoded protein: CASSLVAGSFSGRQYF.

The chain carries TRBV7-8 and TRBJ2-1; D might be TRBD1 or TRBD2, each matching 5 bases. V gave up 2 bases and J gave up 2 bases, with 19 bases separating them. CDR3 size: 18 residues. The germline V gene encodes CDR1 SGHVS and CDR2 FQNEAQ. In DNA form, the CDR3 reads TGTGCCAGCAGCTTACTAGTTCGGGGCCCGAGCCCCTACAATGAGCAGTTCTTC. It codes for CASSLLVRGPSPYNEQFF.

This clone was observed once. The chain couples TRBV12-2 to TRBJ1-4; TRBD1 is the table's D call and was not checked against the DNA. TRBV12-2 is labeled a pseudogene. The CDR3 is made up of 19 amino acids. This chain's CDR3 is CASRLRPCRGVATNEKLFF. CDR3 nucleotide sequence: TGTGCAAGTCGCTTAAGGCCTTGCAGGGGTGTCGCAACTAATGAAAAACTGTTTTTT.

This clone was seen just once. This rearrangement joins TRBV5-1 to TRBJ2-1, with D perhaps TRBD2 (5 bases). V was cut by 5 bases and J by 6 bases, with 15 bases left in between. This CDR3 spans 14 amino acids. Per the germline V gene, CDR1 is SGHRS and CDR2 is YFSETQ. The CDR3 DNA is TGCGCCAGCAGTGGCGGAGGCCGAGCCAATGAGCAGTTCTTC. Amino acids: CASSGGGRANEQFF.

The chain uses TRBV9 and TRBJ1-4; D gene unclear. The CDR3 runs 13 residues. Trimming cost V 0 bases and J 8 bases, with 8 bases left between them. Germline CDR1 is SGDLS and CDR2 is YYNGEE. This chain's CDR3 is CASSVDRGEKLFF. DNA of the CDR3: TGTGCCAGCAGCGTAGATCGAGGAGAAAAACTGTTTTTT.

The rearrangement links TRBV28 to TRBJ1-1; possible D gene TRBD1, 6 bases. Germline values: CDR1 MDHEN, CDR2 SYDVKM. The V gene lost 4 bases and the J gene lost 8 bases, with 8 bases spanning the gap. The CDR3 contains 11 residues. CDR3 sequence: CASSWDIEAFF. The CDR3 DNA follows: TGTGCCAGCAGTTGGGACATAGAAGCTTTCTTT.

This clone has more than one count but fewer than ten. The CDR3 DNA reads as TGTGCCAGCAGCTTAGCTGGGAGCGAGCAGTACTTC. Protein product: CASSLAGSEQYF. The chain couples TRBV7-9 to TRBJ2-7; D perhaps matches TRBD2 (5 bases). V was trimmed by 0 bases and J by 6 bases, leaving 6 bases between them. Germline V gene lookup returns CDR1 SEHNR and CDR2 FQNEAQ (reference sequence). The CDR3 runs to 12 residues. The whole variable domain, filled in from reference TRBV7-9 and TRBJ2-7, reads DTGVSQNPRHKITKRGQNVTFRCDPISEHNRLYWYRQTLGQGPEFLTYFQNEAQLEKSRLLSDRFSAERPKGSFSTLEIQRTEQGDSAMYLCASSLAGSEQYFGPGTRLTVT.

This clone was picked up a small number of times. DNA for the CDR3: TGTGCCAGTAGTATTCAGATCAATCAGCCCCAGCATTTT. Protein: CASSIQINQPQHF. V is TRBV19 and J is TRBJ1-5; D unresolved. Per germline, CDR1 LNHDA and CDR2 SQIVND (reference sequence). The CDR3 has 13 amino acids. With 3 bases removed from V and 3 bases from J, the gap between germline ends came to 6 bases.

This chain links TRBV11-2 with TRBJ2-7, with 8 bases fitting TRBD2. CDR1 is SGHAT, CDR2 FQNNGV, per germline. The CDR3 extends over 13 amino acids. The junction had 6 bases not matched to a gene; V was cut back by 5 bases and J by 6 bases. CDR3 sequence (DNA): TGTGCCAGCAGCAGAGGGCTAGCGGGCGAGCAGTACTTC. It encodes CASSRGLAGEQYF.